This TCR beta chain was identified during a study of T cells in Graves' hyperthyroidism and ophthalmopathy. Study outcomes and limitations: Appearing also in blood were most of the thyroid clonotypes expanded above 0.001.

This CDR3 contains 15 residues. V trimming: 1 base; J trimming: 4 bases; junction bases outside the gene matches: 5. The germline V gene has CDR1 LGHDT and CDR2 YNNKEL (reference sequence). Active moderate-to-severe ophthalmopathy, Clinical Activity Score at least 3, NOSPECS at least 4, under 3 months' duration. Orbital computed tomography, thyroid ultrasound, serum thyroxine and TRAb, and clinical symptoms together informed the diagnoses. The PBMCs studied were ones that came from 10 ml fresh peripheral blood. Amplified regions were TCR beta CDR3 sequences from RNA transcripts. HTBI primers drove first-round RT-PCR of the TCR CDR3. Using its own MiXCR run on the multiplex PCR reads, TCRdb lists one record per CDR3 protein. The top ten clones hold 40% of a sample with fewer than 450,000 distinct CDR3 sequences, approximately 17% of them seen once. This clonotype was seen many times. Its antigen remains unknown.

This TCR was recovered from a man between 18 and 35 years old with Graves' ophthalmopathy. The chain recombines TRBV3-1 with TRBJ1-1; 8 nucleotides line up with TRBD1. The sequencing sample was made of blood. CDR3 nucleotide sequence: TGTGCCAGCAGCCAAGCGGGACAGGTCGGCACTGAAGCTTTCTTT. Translation: CASSQAGQVGTEAFF.